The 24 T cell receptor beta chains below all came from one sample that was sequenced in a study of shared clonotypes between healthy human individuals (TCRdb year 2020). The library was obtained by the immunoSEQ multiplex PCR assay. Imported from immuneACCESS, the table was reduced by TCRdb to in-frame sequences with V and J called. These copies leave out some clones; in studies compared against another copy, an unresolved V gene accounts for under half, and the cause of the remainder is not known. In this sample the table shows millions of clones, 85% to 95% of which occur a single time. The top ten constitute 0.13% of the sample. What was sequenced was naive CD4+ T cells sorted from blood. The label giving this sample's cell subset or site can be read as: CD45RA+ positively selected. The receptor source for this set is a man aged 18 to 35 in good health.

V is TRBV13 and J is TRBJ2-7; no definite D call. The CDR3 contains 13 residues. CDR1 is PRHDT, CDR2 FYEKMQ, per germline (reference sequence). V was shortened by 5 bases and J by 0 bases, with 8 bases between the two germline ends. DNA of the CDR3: TGTGCCAGCAGCGTAGTCTACTCCTACGAGCAGTACTTC. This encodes CASSVVYSYEQYF. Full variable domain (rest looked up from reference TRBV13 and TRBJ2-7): AAGVIQSPRHLIKEKRETATLKCYPIPRHDTVYWYQQGPGQDPQFLISFYEKMQSDKGSIPDRFSAQQFSDYHSELNMSSLELGDSALYFCASSVVYSYEQYFGPGTRLTVT.

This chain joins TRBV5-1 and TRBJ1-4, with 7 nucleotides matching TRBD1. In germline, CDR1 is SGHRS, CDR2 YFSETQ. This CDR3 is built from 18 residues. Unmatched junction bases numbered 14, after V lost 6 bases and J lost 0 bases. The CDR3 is CASTTGTAQIATNEKLFF. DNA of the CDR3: TGCGCCAGCACCACCGGGACAGCCCAAATTGCAACTAATGAAAAACTGTTTTTT.

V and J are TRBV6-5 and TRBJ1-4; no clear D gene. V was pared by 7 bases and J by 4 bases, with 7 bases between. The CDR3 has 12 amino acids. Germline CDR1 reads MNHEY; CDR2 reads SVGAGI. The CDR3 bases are TGTGCCAGCACTACCGGTAATGAAAAACTGTTTTTT. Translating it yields CASTTGNEKLFF.

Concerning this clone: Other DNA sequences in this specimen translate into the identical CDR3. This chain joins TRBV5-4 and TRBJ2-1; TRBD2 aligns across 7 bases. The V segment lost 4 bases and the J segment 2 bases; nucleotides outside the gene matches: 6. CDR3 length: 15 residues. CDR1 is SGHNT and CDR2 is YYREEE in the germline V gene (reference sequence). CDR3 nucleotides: TGTGCCAGCAGCCCTGCGCGGGGGACCTACAATGAGCAGTTCTTC. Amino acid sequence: CASSPARGTYNEQFF.

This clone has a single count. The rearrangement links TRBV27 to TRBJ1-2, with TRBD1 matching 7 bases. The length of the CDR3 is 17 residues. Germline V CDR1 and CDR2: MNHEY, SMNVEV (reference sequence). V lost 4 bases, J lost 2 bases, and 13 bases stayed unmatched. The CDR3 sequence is CASSSGQNPTPNYGYTF. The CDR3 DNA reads TGTGCCAGCAGTTCGGGACAGAACCCTACGCCGAACTATGGCTACACCTTC.

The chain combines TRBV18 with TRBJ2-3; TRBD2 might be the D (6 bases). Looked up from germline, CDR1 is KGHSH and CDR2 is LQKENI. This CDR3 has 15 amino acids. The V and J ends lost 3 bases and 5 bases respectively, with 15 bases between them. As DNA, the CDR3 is TGTGCCAGCTCACCGATGGGGCAGGGAGGAGATACGCAGTATTTT. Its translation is CASSPMGQGGDTQYF.

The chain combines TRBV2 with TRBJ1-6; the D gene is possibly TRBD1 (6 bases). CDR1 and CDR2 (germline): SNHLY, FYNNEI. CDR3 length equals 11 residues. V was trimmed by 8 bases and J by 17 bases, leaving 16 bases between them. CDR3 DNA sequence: TGTGCCAGCTCAGACCCAGGGGAGGTCCACTTT. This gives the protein CASSDPGEVHF.

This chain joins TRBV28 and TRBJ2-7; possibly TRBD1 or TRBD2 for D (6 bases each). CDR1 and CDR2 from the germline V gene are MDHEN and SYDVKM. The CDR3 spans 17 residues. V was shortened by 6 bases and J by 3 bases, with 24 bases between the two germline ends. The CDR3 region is CASSLSPWRGFDYEQYF. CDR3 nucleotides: TGTGCCAGCAGCCTATCCCCCTGGAGGGGGTTCGACTACGAGCAGTACTTC.

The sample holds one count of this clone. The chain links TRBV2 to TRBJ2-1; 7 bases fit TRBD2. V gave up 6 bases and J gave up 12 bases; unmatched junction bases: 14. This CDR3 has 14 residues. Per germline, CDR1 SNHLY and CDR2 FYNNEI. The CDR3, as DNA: TGTGCCAGCAGCGGGGGACTACATCCGAAAGGGCAGTTCTTC. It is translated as CASSGGLHPKGQFF.

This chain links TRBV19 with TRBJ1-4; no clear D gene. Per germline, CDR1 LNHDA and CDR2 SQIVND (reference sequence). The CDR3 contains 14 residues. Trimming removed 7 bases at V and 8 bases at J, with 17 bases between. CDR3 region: CASKKASLGEKLFF. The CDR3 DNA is TGTGCCAGTAAAAAGGCTTCGTTGGGGGAAAAACTGTTTTTT.

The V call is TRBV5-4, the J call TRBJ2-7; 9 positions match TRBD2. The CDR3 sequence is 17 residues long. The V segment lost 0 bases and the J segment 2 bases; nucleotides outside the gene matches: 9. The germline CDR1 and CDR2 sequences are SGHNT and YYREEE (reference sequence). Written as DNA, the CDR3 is TGTGCCAGCAGCTTGGATCCTAGCGGGGTCGGGACCTACGAGCAGTACTTC. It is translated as CASSLDPSGVGTYEQYF. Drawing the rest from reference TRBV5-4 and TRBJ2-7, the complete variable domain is ETGVTQSPTHLIKTRGQQVTLRCSSQSGHNTVSWYQQALGQGPQFIFQYYREEENGRGNFPPRFSGLQFPNYSSELNVNALELDDSALYLCASSLDPSGVGTYEQYFGPGTRLTVT.

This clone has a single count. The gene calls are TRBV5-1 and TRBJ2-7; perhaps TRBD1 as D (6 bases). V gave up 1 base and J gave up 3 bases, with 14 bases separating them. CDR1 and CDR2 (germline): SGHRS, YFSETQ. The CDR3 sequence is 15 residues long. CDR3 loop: CASSLTEGQYYEQYF. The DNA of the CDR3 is TGCGCCAGCAGCTTGACCGAAGGACAGTACTACGAGCAGTACTTC.

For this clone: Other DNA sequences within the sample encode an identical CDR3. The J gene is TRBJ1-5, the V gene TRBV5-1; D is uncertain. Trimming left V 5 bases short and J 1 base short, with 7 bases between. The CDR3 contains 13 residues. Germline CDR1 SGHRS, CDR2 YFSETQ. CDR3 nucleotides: TGCGCCAGCAGTCCAGACAGCAATCAGCCCCAGCATTTT. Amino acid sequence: CASSPDSNQPQHF.

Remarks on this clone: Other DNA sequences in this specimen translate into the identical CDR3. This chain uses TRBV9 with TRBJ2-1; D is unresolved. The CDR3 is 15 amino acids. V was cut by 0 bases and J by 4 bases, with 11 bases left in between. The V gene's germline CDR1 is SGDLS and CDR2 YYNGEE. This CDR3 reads CASSVDPSSYNEQFF. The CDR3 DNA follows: TGTGCCAGCAGCGTAGACCCCTCCTCTTACAATGAGCAGTTCTTC.

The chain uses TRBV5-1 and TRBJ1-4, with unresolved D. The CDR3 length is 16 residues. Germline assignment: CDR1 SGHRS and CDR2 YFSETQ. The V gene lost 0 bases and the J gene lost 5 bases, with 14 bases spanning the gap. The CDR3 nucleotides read TGCGCCAGCAGCTTGGCCGCGTCACAGCTAAATGAAAAACTGTTTTTT. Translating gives CASSLAASQLNEKLFF.

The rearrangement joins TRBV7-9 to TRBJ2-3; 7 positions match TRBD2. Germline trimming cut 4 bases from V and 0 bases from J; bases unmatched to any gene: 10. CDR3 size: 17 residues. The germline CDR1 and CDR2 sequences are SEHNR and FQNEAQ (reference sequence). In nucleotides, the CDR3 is TGTGCCAGCAGCTCCAGCTATAGCGGGTTTAGCACAGATACGCAGTATTTT. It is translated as CASSSSYSGFSTDTQYF. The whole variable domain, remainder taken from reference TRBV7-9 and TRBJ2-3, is DTGVSQNPRHKITKRGQNVTFRCDPISEHNRLYWYRQTLGQGPEFLTYFQNEAQLEKSRLLSDRFSAERPKGSFSTLEIQRTEQGDSAMYLCASSSSYSGFSTDTQYFGPGTRLTVL.

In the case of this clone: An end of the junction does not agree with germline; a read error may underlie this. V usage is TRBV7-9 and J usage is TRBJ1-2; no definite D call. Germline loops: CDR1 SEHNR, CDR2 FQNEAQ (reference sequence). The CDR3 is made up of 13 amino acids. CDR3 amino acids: CASSTRASSARSF. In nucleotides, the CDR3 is TGTGCCAGCAGCACCCGGGCCTCGTCGGCTCGGTCCTTC.

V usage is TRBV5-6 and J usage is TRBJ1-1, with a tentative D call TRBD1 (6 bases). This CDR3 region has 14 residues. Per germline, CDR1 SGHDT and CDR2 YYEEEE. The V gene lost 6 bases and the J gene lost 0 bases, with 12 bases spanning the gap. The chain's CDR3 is CASIGNRVNTEAFF. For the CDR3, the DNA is TGTGCCAGCATAGGGAACAGGGTGAACACTGAAGCTTTCTTT. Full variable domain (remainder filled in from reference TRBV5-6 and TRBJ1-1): DAGVTQSPTHLIKTRGQQVTLRCSPKSGHDTVSWYQQALGQGPQFIFQYYEEEERQRGNFPDRFSGHQFPNYSSELNVNALLLGDSALYLCASIGNRVNTEAFFGQGTRLTVV.

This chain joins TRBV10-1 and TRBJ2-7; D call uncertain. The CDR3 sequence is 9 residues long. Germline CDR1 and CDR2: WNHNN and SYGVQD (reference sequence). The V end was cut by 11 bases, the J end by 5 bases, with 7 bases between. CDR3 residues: CAPRHEQYF. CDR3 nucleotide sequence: TGCGCCCCCCGGCACGAGCAGTACTTC.

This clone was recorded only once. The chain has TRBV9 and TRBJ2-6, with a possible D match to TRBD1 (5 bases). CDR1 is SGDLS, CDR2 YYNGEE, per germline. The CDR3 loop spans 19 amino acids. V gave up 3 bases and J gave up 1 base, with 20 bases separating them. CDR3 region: CASSEGLSGSASGANVLTF. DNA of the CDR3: TGTGCCAGCAGCGAGGGGTTATCAGGGTCCGCTTCTGGGGCCAACGTCCTGACTTTC.

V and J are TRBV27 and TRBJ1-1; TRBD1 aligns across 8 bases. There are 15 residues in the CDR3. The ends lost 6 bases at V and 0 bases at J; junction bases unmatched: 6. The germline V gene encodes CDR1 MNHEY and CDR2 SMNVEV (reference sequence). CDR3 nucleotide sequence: TGTGCCAGCAGCCGTGAGACAGGGGTGAACACTGAAGCTTTCTTT. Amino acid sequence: CASSRETGVNTEAFF.

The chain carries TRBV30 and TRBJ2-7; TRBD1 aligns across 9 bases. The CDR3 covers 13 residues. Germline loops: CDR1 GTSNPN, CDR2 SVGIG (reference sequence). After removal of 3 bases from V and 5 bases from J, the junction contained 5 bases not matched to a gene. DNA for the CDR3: TGTGCCTGGAGCCGGGACAGGGCGGACGAGCAGTACTTC. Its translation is CAWSRDRADEQYF.

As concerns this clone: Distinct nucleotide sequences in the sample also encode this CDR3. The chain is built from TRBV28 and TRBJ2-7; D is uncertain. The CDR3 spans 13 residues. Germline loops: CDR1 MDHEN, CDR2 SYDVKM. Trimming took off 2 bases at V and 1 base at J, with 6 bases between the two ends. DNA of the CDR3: TGTGCCAGCAGTTTACCGGTTTCCTACGAGCAGTACTTC. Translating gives CASSLPVSYEQYF.

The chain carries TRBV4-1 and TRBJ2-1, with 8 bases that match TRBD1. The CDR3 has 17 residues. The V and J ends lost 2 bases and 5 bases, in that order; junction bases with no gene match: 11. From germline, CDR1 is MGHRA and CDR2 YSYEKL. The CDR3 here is CASSQSPPGGIDNEQFF. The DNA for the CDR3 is TGCGCCAGCAGCCAATCCCCCCCAGGGGGCATTGACAATGAGCAGTTCTTC.